This T cell receptor (beta chain) is from a study of blood T cell repertoires in COVID-19. Whole-study context: Sites in the United States, Italy and Spain provided acute and convalescent COVID-19 samples. From T cells, B-cell-depleted T cells, or PBMCs came the material, which was cDNA or gDNA.

Methods used by the authors: Amplification of reference gene primers provided the estimated nucleated cell counts. TCRdb's copy holds only in-frame clones and misses some; the assay was immunoSEQ multiplex PCR. V and J calls and clone size come straight from that table; D and trimming were deduced from the DNA. The sample lists around 200,000 clones; about 86% were seen once. Germline values: CDR1 MDHEN, CDR2 SYDVKM. This CDR3 has 13 amino acids. V was trimmed by 7 bases and J by 5 bases, leaving 11 bases between them. This chain links TRBV28 with TRBJ1-4, with D maybe TRBD1 (6 bases). The TCR sequence derives from a man in his 60s who had recovered from COVID-19. Sequencing used peripheral blood. The CDR3 spells CASIGGRNEKLFF. CDR3 bases: TGTGCCAGCATAGGGGGTAGGAATGAAAAACTGTTTTTT.